This entry describes one T cell receptor (beta chain). The data were taken from a study of T cell changes during pregnancy in multiple sclerosis. Per germline, CDR1 SGHNT and CDR2 YYREEE (reference sequence). V dropped 0 bases and J dropped 2; count of bases not matched to a gene: 4. CDR3 length: 16 amino acids. The protocol was immunoSEQ multiplex PCR, while the TCRdb copy is restricted to in-frame clones and leaves out a portion. The sample holds 84,000 or so clones, approximately 94% seen once. The sequencing used peripheral blood, collected in the third trimester of pregnancy. V and J are TRBV5-4 and TRBJ1-2, with 10 bases lining up with TRBD1. This sequence originates from a female donor with multiple sclerosis, enrolled in a pregnancy study. This chain's CDR3 is CASSLGGQGRNYGYTF. The CDR3 DNA sequence: TGTGCCAGCAGCTTGGGGGGACAGGGGCGGAACTATGGCTACACCTTC. Full variable domain (rest looked up from reference TRBV5-4 and TRBJ1-2): ETGVTQSPTHLIKTRGQQVTLRCSSQSGHNTVSWYQQALGQGPQFIFQYYREEENGRGNFPPRFSGLQFPNYSSELNVNALELDDSALYLCASSLGGQGRNYGYTFGSGTRLTVV.